The 15 T cell receptor beta chains presented below share a single source sample, sequenced in a study of blood T cell repertoires in COVID-19. Produced via immunoSEQ multiplex PCR; TCRdb's table is partial and in-frame only. The repertoire holds about 200,000 clones, with about 86% as singletons. Sequenced sample: peripheral blood. These receptors came from a woman aged 70-85 years with acute or convalescent COVID-19.

This sequence joins TRBV28 and TRBJ2-7; 10 positions agree with TRBD1. With V trimmed by 4 bases and J by 2 bases, 5 bases remained unmatched. Germline CDR1 is MDHEN and CDR2 is SYDVKM. The CDR3 has 15 residues. CDR3: CASSSPGQGPYEQYF. CDR3 nucleotides: TGTGCCAGCAGTTCACCGGGACAGGGGCCCTACGAGCAGTACTTC.

The chain has TRBV7-2 and TRBJ2-6; D not certain. Trimming cost V 4 bases and J 4 bases, with 11 bases left between them. Germline CDR1 SGHTA, CDR2 FQGNSA. The CDR3 totals 15 residues. In DNA, the CDR3 is TGTGCCAGCAGCTACAGCCTCCTGGGGGCCAACGTCCTGACTTTC. It encodes CASSYSLLGANVLTF.

This chain joins TRBV11-2 and TRBJ2-1; tentative D call: TRBD2 (7 bases). The CDR3 loop spans 17 amino acids. V gave up 2 bases and J gave up 8 bases, with 22 bases separating them. In germline, CDR1 is SGHAT, CDR2 FQNNGV. The CDR3, as DNA: TGTGCCAGCAGCTTAAAAGTCGCCGGGGGGCCGGCGGATGAGCAGTTCTTC. Amino acids: CASSLKVAGGPADEQFF.

This chain joins TRBV7-2 and TRBJ1-1; no definite D call. V was clipped by 5 bases and J by 1 base, with 14 bases between them. From germline, CDR1 is SGHTA and CDR2 FQGNSA. This CDR3 spans 15 amino acids. The CDR3 reads CASSPRLSGNTEAFF. The CDR3 bases are TGTGCCAGCAGCCCCAGGCTCTCAGGGAACACTGAAGCTTTCTTT.

The CDR3 DNA is TGTGCCAGCAGCGTCCGGGACAGGGATTACAATGAGCAGTTCTTC. Translated: CASSVRDRDYNEQFF. The J gene is TRBJ2-1, the V gene TRBV7-9; TRBD1 matches at 9 bases. The V gene's germline CDR1 is SEHNR and CDR2 FQNEAQ (reference sequence). This CDR3 is built from 15 residues. J gave up 4 bases and V 5 bases, and 6 bases lay outside the gene matches.

This clone has just one count. The CDR3 coding sequence is TGTGCCAGTAGCCAGGGACTGTTAAACACCGGGGAGCTGTTTTTT. It translates to CASSQGLLNTGELFF. The chain couples TRBV19 to TRBJ2-2; TRBD2 might be the D (6 bases). Germline CDR1 and CDR2: LNHDA and SQIVND (reference sequence). The V end was cut by 6 bases, the J end by 2 bases, with 13 bases between. This CDR3 has 15 amino acids.

In DNA, the CDR3 is TGTGCCACCAGTGATACTCTAGCGGGAGGGCTGAATGAGCAGTTCTTC. Amino acid sequence: CATSDTLAGGLNEQFF. This chain connects TRBV24-1 to TRBJ2-1; 12 nucleotides agree with TRBD2. CDR1 KGHDR and CDR2 SFDVKD come from the germline V gene. V shed 3 bases, J shed 7 bases, and the junction held 6 bases outside the gene matches. This CDR3 spans 16 amino acids.

V and J are TRBV19 and TRBJ1-1; 9 bases match TRBD1. J lost 1 base, V lost 3 bases, and 0 bases had no gene match. Germline V gene data show CDR1 as LNHDA and CDR2 as SQIVND (reference sequence). There are 14 residues in the CDR3. The CDR3 spells CASSMGQGNTEAFF. Here the CDR3 DNA reads TGTGCCAGTAGTATGGGACAGGGGAACACTGAAGCTTTCTTT.

The V gene is TRBV5-1, the J gene TRBJ2-1, with a tentative D call TRBD1 (5 bases). CDR3 length equals 15 residues. Trimming stripped 1 base from V and 4 bases from J, with 12 bases between. Germline V gene lookup returns CDR1 SGHRS and CDR2 YFSETQ. This CDR3 reads CASSLSTGVYNEQFF. The CDR3 nucleotides read TGCGCCAGCAGCTTGAGTACAGGAGTATACAATGAGCAGTTCTTC.

The chain uses TRBV6-5 and TRBJ2-7; 8 bases align to TRBD1. Germline V lookup: CDR1 MNHEY, CDR2 SVGAGI. V gave up 2 bases and J gave up 0 bases; unmatched junction bases: 6. The CDR3 spans 16 residues. The CDR3 bases are TGTGCCAGCAGTTACACCGGGACAGGAAGCTCCTACGAGCAGTACTTC. It translates to CASSYTGTGSSYEQYF.

The chain has TRBV3-1 (or the pseudogene TRBV3-2) and TRBJ1-4; 7 bases map to TRBD1. V lost 3 bases to trimming and J lost 3 bases; unmatched junction nucleotides: 1. Germline V gene sequence: CDR1 LGHDT, CDR2 YNNKEL (reference sequence). CDR3 length equals 14 residues. The CDR3 coding sequence is TGTGCCAGCAGCCAGGGACAGTCTAATGAAAAACTGTTTTTT. This sequence encodes CASSQGQSNEKLFF.

The chain recombines TRBV29-1 with TRBJ2-1, with 10 positions matching TRBD2. Germline CDR1 and CDR2: SQVTM and ANQGSEA. The CDR3 is made up of 14 amino acids. With V trimmed by 3 bases and J by 7 bases, 6 bases remained unmatched. CDR3 amino acids: CSVDKREGRNEQFF. The CDR3, as DNA: TGCAGCGTTGATAAGCGGGAGGGCCGGAATGAGCAGTTCTTC.

This clone occurred once. This chain uses TRBV3-1 (or the pseudogene TRBV3-2) with TRBJ2-2; TRBD2 matches 7 bases. The CDR3 sequence is 15 residues long. After removal of 4 bases from V and 4 bases from J, the junction contained 6 bases not matched to a gene. Germline assignment: CDR1 LGHDT and CDR2 YNNKEL (reference sequence). The CDR3: CASSPRGRSTGELFF. The CDR3 DNA reads TGTGCCAGCAGCCCTCGCGGGAGAAGCACCGGGGAGCTGTTTTTT.

The chain has TRBV5-1 and TRBJ1-3; perhaps TRBD1 as D (5 bases). The V end lost 6 bases, the J end lost 4 bases, and 17 bases lay between the germline ends. From germline, CDR1 is SGHRS and CDR2 YFSETQ. There are 15 residues in the CDR3. The CDR3 DNA is TGCGCCAGCACCTTTTCGGGGGGATCGGGAAACACCATATATTTT. Translation gives CASTFSGGSGNTIYF.

The chain joins TRBV28 to TRBJ1-6; the match to TRBD1 covers 7 bases. Germline CDR1 MDHEN, CDR2 SYDVKM. This CDR3 contains 13 residues. V shed 5 bases and J 7 bases; nucleotides not matched to a gene: 2. DNA of the CDR3: TGTGCCAGCAGTACAGGGGCCAATTCACCCCTCCACTTT. Protein sequence: CASSTGANSPLHF.